This TCR beta chain derives from a study of OX40 agonist ivuxolimab in advanced cancers. Study summary: Patients in dose escalation had liver, melanoma, kidney or head and neck cancers.

V dropped 11 bases and J dropped 2 bases, with 7 bases sitting between them. This CDR3 has 12 amino acids. The germline gives CDR1 LNHDA, CDR2 SQIVND (reference sequence). Comment on this clone: Its antigen is unknown.

Here immunoSEQ multiplex PCR was the method, and the copy in TCRdb shows in-frame clones only, minus some. The table shows approximately 92,000 clones, with about four fifths occurring only once. Study results and limitations: Both blood CD4+ and CD8+ T cells showed clonal growth by week 6 at 0.1 to 3.0 mg/kg. Some nonresponders also had low normalized T-cell clonal expansion. Expanded clones belonging to CD8+ T cells outnumbered, on average, those of CD4+.

Sequenced here: CD4+ or CD8+ T cells sorted from blood, sampled in a trial of the OX40 agonist ivuxolimab. The clonotype originates from an adult with an advanced solid tumor such as melanoma, head and neck, liver or kidney cancer. V gene TRBV19 combines with J gene TRBJ2-6, with a weak D call TRBD2 (5 bases). This chain's CDR3 is CAAGPGANVLTF. CDR3 DNA sequence: TGTGCCGCGGGCCCTGGGGCCAACGTCCTGACTTTC.